This T cell receptor (beta chain) emerged from a study of blood T cell repertoires in COVID-19. Study at large: Acute and convalescent COVID-19 specimens originated in the United States, Italy and Spain. Nucleic acid was either cDNA or gDNA, and it came from T cells, B-cell-depleted T cells, or PBMCs.

The CDR3 has 15 residues. Trimming shortened V by 3 bases and J by 1 base, and 13 bases separated the two germline ends. Germline CDR1 reads GTSNPN; CDR2 reads SVGIG (reference sequence). Authors' methods: Reference gene primer amplification gave nucleated cell count estimates. Assay: immunoSEQ multiplex PCR; the TCRdb copy retains only in-frame clones and omits some. That table is the source of V, J and clone size, and D and trimming were worked out from the DNA. The sample consists of about 73,000 clones, 85% to 90% of them appearing once. Material: peripheral blood. This chain links TRBV30 with TRBJ2-1; perhaps TRBD1 as D (6 bases). The TCR originated in a man at least 80 years old with acute or convalescent COVID-19. CDR3 in amino acids: CAWSEDRHSYNEQFF. The CDR3 DNA sequence: TGTGCCTGGAGCGAAGACAGGCATTCCTACAATGAGCAGTTCTTC.